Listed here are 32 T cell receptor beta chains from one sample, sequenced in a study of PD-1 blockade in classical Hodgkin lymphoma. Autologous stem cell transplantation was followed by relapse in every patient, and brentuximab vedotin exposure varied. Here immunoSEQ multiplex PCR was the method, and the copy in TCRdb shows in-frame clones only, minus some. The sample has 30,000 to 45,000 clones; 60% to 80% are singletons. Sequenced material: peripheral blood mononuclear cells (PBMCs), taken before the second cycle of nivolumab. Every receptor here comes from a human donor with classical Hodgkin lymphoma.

The CDR3 nucleotides are TGTGCCATCAGTGGGGTGGGGCGCGGAAACACCATATATTTT. It specifies CAISGVGRGNTIYF. The chain is built from TRBV10-3 and TRBJ1-3, with a tentative D call TRBD1 (5 bases). From germline, CDR1 is ENHRY and CDR2 SYGVKD. The CDR3 covers 14 residues. V was pared by 4 bases and J by 4 bases, with 11 bases between.

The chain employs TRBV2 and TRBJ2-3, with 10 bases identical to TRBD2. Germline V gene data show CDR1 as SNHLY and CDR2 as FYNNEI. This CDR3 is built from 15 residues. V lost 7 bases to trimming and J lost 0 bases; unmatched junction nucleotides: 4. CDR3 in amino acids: CASTLAGVSTDTQYF. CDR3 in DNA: TGTGCCAGCACGCTAGCGGGGGTGAGCACAGATACGCAGTATTTT. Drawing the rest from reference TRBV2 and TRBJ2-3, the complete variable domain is EPEVTQTPSHQVTQMGQEVILRCVPISNHLYFYWYRQILGQKVEFLVSFYNNEISEKSEIFDDQFSVERPDGSNFTLKIRSTKLEDSAMYFCASTLAGVSTDTQYFGPGTRLTVL.

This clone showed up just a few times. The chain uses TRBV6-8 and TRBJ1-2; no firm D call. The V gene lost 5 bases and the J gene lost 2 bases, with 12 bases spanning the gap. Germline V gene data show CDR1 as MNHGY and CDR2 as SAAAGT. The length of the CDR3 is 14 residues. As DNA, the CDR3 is TGTGCCAGCAGTCCAGACGGTGGCAACTATGGCTACACCTTC. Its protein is CASSPDGGNYGYTF.

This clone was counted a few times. The CDR3 DNA reads as TGTGCCATCAGCGAACTCGGGACAGTAAATAAGGGCTACACCTTC. It codes for CAISELGTVNKGYTF. The chain combines TRBV10-3 with TRBJ1-2, with 7 nucleotides matching TRBD1. The V segment lost 6 bases and the J segment 8 bases; nucleotides outside the gene matches: 15. Germline CDR1 ENHRY, CDR2 SYGVKD. CDR3 size: 15 residues.

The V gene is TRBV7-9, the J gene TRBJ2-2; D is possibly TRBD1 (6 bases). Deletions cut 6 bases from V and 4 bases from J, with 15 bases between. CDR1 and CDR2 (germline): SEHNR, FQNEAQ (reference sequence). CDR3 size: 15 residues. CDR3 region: CASRQMGAGTGELFF. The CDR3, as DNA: TGTGCCAGCAGGCAGATGGGGGCGGGCACCGGGGAGCTGTTTTTT.

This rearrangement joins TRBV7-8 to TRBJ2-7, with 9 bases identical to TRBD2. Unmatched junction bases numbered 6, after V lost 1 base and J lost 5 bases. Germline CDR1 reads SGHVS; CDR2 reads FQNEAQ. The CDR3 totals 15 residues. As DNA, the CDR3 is TGTGCCAGCAGCTTAGGTCGGGTAGCGGGAGACGAGCAGTACTTC. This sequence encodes CASSLGRVAGDEQYF. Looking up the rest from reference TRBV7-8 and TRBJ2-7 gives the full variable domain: GAGVSQSPRYKVAKRGQDVALRCDPISGHVSLFWYQQALGQGPEFLTYFQNEAQLDKSGLPSDRFFAERPEGSVSTLKIQRTQQEDSAVYLCASSLGRVAGDEQYFGPGTRLTVT.

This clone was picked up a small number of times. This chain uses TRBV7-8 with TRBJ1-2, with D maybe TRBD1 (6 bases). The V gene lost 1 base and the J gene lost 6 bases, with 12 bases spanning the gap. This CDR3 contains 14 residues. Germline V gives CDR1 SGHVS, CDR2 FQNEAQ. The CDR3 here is CASSLGPGADGYTF. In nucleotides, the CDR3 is TGTGCCAGCAGCTTAGGTCCAGGGGCCGATGGCTACACCTTC.

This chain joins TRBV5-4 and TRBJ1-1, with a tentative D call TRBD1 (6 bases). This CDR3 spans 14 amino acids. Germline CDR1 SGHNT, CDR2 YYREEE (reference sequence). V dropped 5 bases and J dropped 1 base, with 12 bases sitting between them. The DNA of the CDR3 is TGTGCCAGCAGACCAACAGGGCAGAACACTGAAGCTTTCTTT. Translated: CASRPTGQNTEAFF.

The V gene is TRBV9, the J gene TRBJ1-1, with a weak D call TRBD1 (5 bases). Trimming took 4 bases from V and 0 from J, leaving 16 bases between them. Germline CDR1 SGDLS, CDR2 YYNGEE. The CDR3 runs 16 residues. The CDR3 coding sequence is TGTGCCAGCAGCCGAGGTGGGGGAGGCGTGAACACTGAAGCTTTCTTT. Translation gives CASSRGGGGVNTEAFF.

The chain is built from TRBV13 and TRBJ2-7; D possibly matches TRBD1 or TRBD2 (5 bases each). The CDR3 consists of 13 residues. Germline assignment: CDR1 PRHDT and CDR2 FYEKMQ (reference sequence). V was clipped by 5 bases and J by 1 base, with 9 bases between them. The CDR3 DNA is TGTGCCAGCAGCCCGGGACGTTCCTACGAGCAGTACTTC. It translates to CASSPGRSYEQYF. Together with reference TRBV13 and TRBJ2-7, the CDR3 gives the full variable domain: AAGVIQSPRHLIKEKRETATLKCYPIPRHDTVYWYQQGPGQDPQFLISFYEKMQSDKGSIPDRFSAQQFSDYHSELNMSSLELGDSALYFCASSPGRSYEQYFGPGTRLTVT.

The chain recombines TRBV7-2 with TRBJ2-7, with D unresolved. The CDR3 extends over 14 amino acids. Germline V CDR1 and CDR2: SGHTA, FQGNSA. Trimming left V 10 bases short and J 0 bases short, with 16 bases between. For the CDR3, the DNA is TGTGCCACACAGCTTAATTATAACTCCTACGAGCAGTACTTC. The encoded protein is CATQLNYNSYEQYF.

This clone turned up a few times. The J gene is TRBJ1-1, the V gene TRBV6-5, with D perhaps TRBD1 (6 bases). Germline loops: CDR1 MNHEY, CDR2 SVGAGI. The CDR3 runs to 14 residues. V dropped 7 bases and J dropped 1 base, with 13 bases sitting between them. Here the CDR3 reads CASNQKGENTEAFF. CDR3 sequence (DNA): TGTGCCAGCAATCAAAAGGGGGAGAACACTGAAGCTTTCTTT.

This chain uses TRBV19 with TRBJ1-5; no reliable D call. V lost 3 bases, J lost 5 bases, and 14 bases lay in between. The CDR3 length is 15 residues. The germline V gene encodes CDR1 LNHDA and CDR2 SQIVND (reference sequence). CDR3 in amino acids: CASSILRALDQPQHF. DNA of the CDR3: TGTGCCAGTAGTATCCTCCGGGCCCTAGATCAGCCCCAGCATTTT.

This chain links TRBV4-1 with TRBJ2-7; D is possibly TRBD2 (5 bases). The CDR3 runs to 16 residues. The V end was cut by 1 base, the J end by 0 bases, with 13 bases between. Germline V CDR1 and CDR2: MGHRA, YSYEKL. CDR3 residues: CASSQGFTRSSYEQYF. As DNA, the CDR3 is TGCGCCAGCAGCCAAGGATTTACTAGAAGCTCCTACGAGCAGTACTTC.

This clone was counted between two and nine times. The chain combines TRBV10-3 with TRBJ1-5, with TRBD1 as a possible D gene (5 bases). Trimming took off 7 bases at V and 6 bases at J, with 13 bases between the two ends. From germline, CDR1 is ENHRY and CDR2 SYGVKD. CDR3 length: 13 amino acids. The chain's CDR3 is CAITPTAGQPQHF. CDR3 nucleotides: TGTGCCATCACTCCGACAGCGGGTCAGCCCCAGCATTTT.

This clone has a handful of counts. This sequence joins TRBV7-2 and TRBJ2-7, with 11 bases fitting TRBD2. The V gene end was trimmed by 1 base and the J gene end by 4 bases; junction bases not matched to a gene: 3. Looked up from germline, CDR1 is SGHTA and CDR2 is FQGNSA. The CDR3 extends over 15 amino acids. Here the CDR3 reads CASSLVAGGRYEQYF. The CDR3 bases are TGTGCCAGCAGCTTAGTAGCGGGGGGGCGGTACGAGCAGTACTTC.

CDR3 sequence: CAWNWGLYEQYF. For the CDR3, the DNA is TGTGCCTGGAATTGGGGGCTGTACGAGCAGTACTTC. This chain links TRBV30 with TRBJ2-7, with a tentative D call TRBD1 (6 bases). The V gene lost 4 bases and the J gene lost 4 bases, with 11 bases spanning the gap. Germline V gene lookup returns CDR1 GTSNPN and CDR2 SVGIG (reference sequence). The CDR3 covers 12 residues.

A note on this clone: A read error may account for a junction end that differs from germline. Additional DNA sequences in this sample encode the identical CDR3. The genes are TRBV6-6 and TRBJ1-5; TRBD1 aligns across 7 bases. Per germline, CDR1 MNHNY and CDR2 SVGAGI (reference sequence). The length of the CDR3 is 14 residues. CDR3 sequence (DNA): TGTGCCAGCAGCAGGGGACAGCTCTTTCAGCCCCAGCACTTT. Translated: CASSRGQLFQPQHF.

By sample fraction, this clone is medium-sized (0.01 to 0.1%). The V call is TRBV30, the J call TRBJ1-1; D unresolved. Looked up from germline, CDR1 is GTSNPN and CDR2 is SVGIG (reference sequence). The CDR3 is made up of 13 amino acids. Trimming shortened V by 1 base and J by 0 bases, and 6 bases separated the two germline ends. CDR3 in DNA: TGTGCCTGGAGTGAACAGCTGAACACTGAAGCTTTCTTT. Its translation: CAWSEQLNTEAFF. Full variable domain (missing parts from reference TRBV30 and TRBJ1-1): SQTIHQWPATLVQPVGSPLSLECTVEGTSNPNLYWYRQAAGRGLQLLFYSVGIGQISSEVPQNLSASRPQDRQFILSSKKLLLSDSGFYLCAWSEQLNTEAFFGQGTRLTVV.

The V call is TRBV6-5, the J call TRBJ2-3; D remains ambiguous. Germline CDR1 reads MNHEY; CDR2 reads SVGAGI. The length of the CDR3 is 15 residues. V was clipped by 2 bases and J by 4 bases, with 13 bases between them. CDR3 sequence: CASSYVSGVADTQYF. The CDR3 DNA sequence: TGTGCCAGCAGTTACGTGTCGGGTGTGGCAGATACGCAGTATTTT.

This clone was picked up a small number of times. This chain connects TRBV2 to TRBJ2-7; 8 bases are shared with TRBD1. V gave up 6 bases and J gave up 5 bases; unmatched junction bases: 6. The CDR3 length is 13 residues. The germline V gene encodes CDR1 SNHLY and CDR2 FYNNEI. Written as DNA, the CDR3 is TGTGCCAGCAGGGTGGACAGGGTCCACGAGCAGTACTTC. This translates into CASRVDRVHEQYF.

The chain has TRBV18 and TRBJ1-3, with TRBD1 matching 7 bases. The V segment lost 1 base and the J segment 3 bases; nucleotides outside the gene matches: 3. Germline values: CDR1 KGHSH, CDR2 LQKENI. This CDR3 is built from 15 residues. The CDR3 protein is CASSPQGANGNTIYF. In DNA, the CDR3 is TGTGCCAGCTCACCACAGGGGGCGAATGGAAACACCATATATTTT.

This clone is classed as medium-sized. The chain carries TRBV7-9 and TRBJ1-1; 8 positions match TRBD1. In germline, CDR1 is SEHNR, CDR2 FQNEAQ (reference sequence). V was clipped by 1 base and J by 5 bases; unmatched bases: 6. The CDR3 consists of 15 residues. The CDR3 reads CASSLGTGWSTEAFF. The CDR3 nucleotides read TGTGCCAGCAGCTTAGGGACAGGGTGGAGTACTGAAGCTTTCTTT.

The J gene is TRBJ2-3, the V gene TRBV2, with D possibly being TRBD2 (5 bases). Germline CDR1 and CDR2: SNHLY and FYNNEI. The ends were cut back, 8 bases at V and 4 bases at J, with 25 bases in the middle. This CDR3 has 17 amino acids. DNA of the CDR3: TGTGCCAGCCTTTACTGGCCGGGCGGCAGCGGTTCAGATACGCAGTATTTT. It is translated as CASLYWPGGSGSDTQYF.

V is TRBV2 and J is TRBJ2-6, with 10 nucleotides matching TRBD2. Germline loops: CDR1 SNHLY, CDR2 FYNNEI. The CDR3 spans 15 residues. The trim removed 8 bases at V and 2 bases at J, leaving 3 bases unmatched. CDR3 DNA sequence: TGTGCCAGCGCTAGCGGGAGCCCTGGGGCCAACGTCCTGACTTTC. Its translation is CASASGSPGANVLTF.

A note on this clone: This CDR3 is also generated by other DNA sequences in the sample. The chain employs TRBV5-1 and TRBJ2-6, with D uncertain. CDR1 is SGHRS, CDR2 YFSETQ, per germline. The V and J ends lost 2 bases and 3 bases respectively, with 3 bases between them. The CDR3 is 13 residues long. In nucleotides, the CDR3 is TGCGCCAGCAGCTTTAGTGGGGCCAACGTCCTGACTTTC. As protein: CASSFSGANVLTF.

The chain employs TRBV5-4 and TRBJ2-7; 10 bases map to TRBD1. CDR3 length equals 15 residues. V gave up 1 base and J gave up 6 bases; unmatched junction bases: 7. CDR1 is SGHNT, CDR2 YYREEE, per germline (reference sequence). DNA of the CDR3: TGTGCCAGCAGCTTGACCGGGACAGGGGCTCGCGAGCAGTACTTC. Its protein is CASSLTGTGAREQYF.

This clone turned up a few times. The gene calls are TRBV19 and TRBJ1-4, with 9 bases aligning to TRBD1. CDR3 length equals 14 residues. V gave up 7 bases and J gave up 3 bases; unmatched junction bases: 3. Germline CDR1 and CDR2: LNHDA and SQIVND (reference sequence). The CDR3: CASTRDRANEKLFF. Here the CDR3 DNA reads TGTGCCAGTACCCGGGACAGGGCTAATGAAAAACTGTTTTTT.

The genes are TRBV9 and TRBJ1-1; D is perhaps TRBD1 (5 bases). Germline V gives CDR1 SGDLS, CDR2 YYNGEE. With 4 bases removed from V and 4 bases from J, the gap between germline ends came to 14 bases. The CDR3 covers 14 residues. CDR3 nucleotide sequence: TGTGCCAGCAGCCCGGGGGGGTTGGTCACTGAAGCTTTCTTT. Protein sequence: CASSPGGLVTEAFF.

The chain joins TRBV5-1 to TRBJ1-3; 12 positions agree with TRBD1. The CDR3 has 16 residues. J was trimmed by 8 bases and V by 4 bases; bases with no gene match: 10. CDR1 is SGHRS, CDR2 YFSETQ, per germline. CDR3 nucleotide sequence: TGCGCCAGCAGCCTGCTACCGGGACAGGGGGCAGACACCATATATTTT. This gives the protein CASSLLPGQGADTIYF.

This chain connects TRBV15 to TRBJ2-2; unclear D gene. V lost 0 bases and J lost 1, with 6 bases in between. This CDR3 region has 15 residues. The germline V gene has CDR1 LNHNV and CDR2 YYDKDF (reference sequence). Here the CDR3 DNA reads TGTGCCACCAGCAGAGATCGACGGAACACCGGGGAGCTGTTTTTT. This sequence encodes CATSRDRRNTGELFF.

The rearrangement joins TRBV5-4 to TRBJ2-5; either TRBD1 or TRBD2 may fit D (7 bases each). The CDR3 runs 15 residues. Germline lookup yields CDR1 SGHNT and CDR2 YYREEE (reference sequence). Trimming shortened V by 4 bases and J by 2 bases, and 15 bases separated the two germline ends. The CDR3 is CASSREGARQETQYF. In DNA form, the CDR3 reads TGTGCCAGCAGCAGGGAGGGGGCCAGGCAAGAGACCCAGTACTTC.